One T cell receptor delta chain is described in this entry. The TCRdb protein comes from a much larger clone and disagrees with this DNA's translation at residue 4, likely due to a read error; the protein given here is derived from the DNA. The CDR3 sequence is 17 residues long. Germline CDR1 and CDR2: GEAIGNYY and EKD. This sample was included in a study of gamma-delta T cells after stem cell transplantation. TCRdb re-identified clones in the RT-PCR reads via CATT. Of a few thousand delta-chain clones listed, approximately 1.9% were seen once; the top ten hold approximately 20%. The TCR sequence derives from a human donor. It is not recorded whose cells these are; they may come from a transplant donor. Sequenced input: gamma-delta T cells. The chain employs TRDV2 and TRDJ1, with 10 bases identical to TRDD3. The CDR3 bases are TGTGCCTGTGGCACCGTACTGGGGGATGGACGCACCGATAAACTCATCTTT. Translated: CACGTVLGDGRTDKLIF.